The following is a TCR beta chain sequence with its context. Antigen: not known. This specimen belongs to a study of cytomegalovirus exposure and HLA in healthy donors. Overall study results and limits: Trimming of TCR beta V- and J-genes showed a link, identified in a later analysis, to a missense DCLRE1C variant. Published work reported that the classifier diagnosed cytomegalovirus status with high specificity and sensitivity.

The CDR3 covers 12 residues. V was pared by 8 bases and J by 8 bases, with 15 bases between. Germline V lookup: CDR1 MRHNA, CDR2 SNTAGT. Researchers ran the PCR with 60 Vbeta and 13 Jbeta primers. Using immunoSEQ multiplex PCR, the repertoire was profiled, and TCRdb retains in-frame clones only, with some absent. The sample carries fewer than 70,000 clones, approximately 80% recorded once. V is TRBV6-4 and J is TRBJ1-2; D might be TRBD1 (6 bases). This receptor was obtained from a human donor in good health. The sequenced sample was PBMCs. CDR3 bases: TGTGCCAGCTTTGACAGGATGGAAGGCTACACCTTC. Protein: CASFDRMEGYTF.